This T cell receptor (beta chain) is from a study of blood T cell repertoires in COVID-19. Study details: Specimens from acute and convalescent COVID-19 originated in the United States, Italy and Spain. Nucleic acid was either cDNA or gDNA, and it came from T cells, B-cell-depleted T cells, or PBMCs.

In the original processing: Using reference gene primer amplification, nucleated cell counts were estimated. Clones were read by immunoSEQ multiplex PCR, and TCRdb kept only the in-frame ones, dropping some. For V, J and clone size, that table is used; D and trimming come from the DNA. In the table there are some 32,000 clones, just over 85% of which are singletons. Source material: peripheral blood. The sequence was obtained from a human donor in a cohort sampled during active COVID-19.

DNA for the CDR3: TGTGCCAGTGGGTACAGGGGGAGGAGCACTGAAGCTTTCTTT. Protein product: CASGYRGRSTEAFF. The rearrangement joins TRBV3-1 (or the pseudogene TRBV3-2) to TRBJ1-1, with TRBD1 matching over 8 bases. The CDR3 contains 14 residues. CDR1 is LGHDT, CDR2 YNNKEL, per germline (reference sequence). Trimming took 9 bases from V and 4 from J; bases not matched to a gene: 10.